A single sample gave rise to the 15 T cell receptor beta chains below, sequenced in a study of blood T cell repertoires in COVID-19. The data were produced by immunoSEQ multiplex PCR, yet TCRdb's version contains in-frame clones alone and is incomplete. The sample yields more than 250,000 clones, 80% to 90% seen once. The sequencing input was PBMCs or T cells enriched from blood (not recorded which). These receptors came from a man aged 30 to 39 who had recovered from COVID-19.

The genes are TRBV4-1 and TRBJ2-1; 9 bases are a match to TRBD2. V was clipped by 0 bases and J by 8 bases; unmatched bases: 5. Germline-derived CDR1 and CDR2 are MGHRA and YSYEKL. CDR3 length: 15 amino acids. The CDR3 here is CASSQDPVAGDEQFF. In DNA form, the CDR3 reads TGCGCCAGCAGCCAAGATCCCGTAGCGGGGGATGAGCAGTTCTTC.

CDR3: CASSGGTGTYNEQFF. In nucleotides, the CDR3 is TGTGCCAGCAGCGGGGGGACAGGGACTTACAATGAGCAGTTCTTC. The chain uses TRBV9 and TRBJ2-1; 9 nucleotides agree with TRBD1. Germline V gene data show CDR1 as SGDLS and CDR2 as YYNGEE. Trimming cost V 3 bases and J 4 bases; bases outside gene matches: 5. The CDR3 has 15 residues.

This rearrangement joins TRBV9 to TRBJ1-2; 9 bases match TRBD1. With V trimmed by 4 bases and J by 5 bases, 12 bases remained unmatched. The CDR3 totals 16 residues. Germline CDR1 SGDLS, CDR2 YYNGEE. The CDR3: CASSKDRGQFWYGYTF. Written as DNA, the CDR3 is TGTGCCAGCAGCAAGGACAGGGGCCAATTCTGGTATGGCTACACCTTC.

This chain links TRBV5-4 with TRBJ2-7, with 9 bases identical to TRBD1. The junction had 9 bases not matched to a gene; V was cut back by 5 bases and J by 3 bases. CDR3 size: 15 residues. Germline V CDR1 and CDR2: SGHNT, YYREEE (reference sequence). This chain's CDR3 is CASSPAGTGLYEQYF. Here the CDR3 DNA reads TGTGCCAGCAGTCCGGCCGGGACAGGGCTCTACGAGCAGTACTTC.

The chain employs TRBV27 and TRBJ2-7; 13 bases match TRBD2. V lost 5 bases to trimming and J lost 7 bases; unmatched junction nucleotides: 23. Per germline, CDR1 MNHEY and CDR2 SMNVEV (reference sequence). The CDR3 runs to 20 residues. The DNA of the CDR3 is TGTGCCAGCAGTCCCATTATGGGGACTAGCGGGGTCCCCTTGCCTAGAGAGCAGTACTTC. Amino acids: CASSPIMGTSGVPLPREQYF.

This clone was observed a single time. This chain links TRBV28 with TRBJ1-2; D not certain. This CDR3 has 13 amino acids. Deletions cut 4 bases from V and 4 bases from J, with 10 bases between. CDR1 is MDHEN, CDR2 SYDVKM, per germline. The CDR3 here is CASSSPSFYGYTF. Written as DNA, the CDR3 is TGTGCCAGCAGTTCTCCCTCCTTCTATGGCTACACCTTC.

This clone appeared a few times. The V and J genes are TRBV5-1 and TRBJ2-5; 11 nucleotides agree with TRBD1. Germline V CDR1 and CDR2: SGHRS, YFSETQ. The CDR3 sequence is 13 residues long. J lost 5 bases, V lost 4 bases, and 1 base had no gene match. CDR3: CASSGQGAETQYF. CDR3 DNA: TGCGCCAGCAGCGGACAGGGGGCTGAGACCCAGTACTTC.

The chain recombines TRBV4-3 with TRBJ1-6; TRBD1 matches at 8 bases. Trimming took 1 base from V and 5 from J; bases not matched to a gene: 13. The CDR3 is 19 amino acids. Looked up from germline, CDR1 is LGHNA and CDR2 is YSLEER. CDR3 sequence: CASSQARTGRGENNSPLHF. The CDR3 nucleotides are TGCGCCAGCAGCCAAGCCAGGACAGGGCGCGGGGAAAATAATTCACCCCTCCACTTT.

This clone was observed once. J is TRBJ2-7 and V is TRBV5-5; 11 bases match TRBD1. V trimming: 3 bases; J trimming: 0 bases; junction bases outside the gene matches: 11. This CDR3 comprises 18 residues. Germline V gene sequence: CDR1 SGHKS, CDR2 YYEKEE (reference sequence). The CDR3 protein is CASSSWTGGRLFSYEQYF. The CDR3 DNA follows: TGTGCCAGCAGCTCGTGGACAGGGGGCAGACTTTTCTCCTACGAGCAGTACTTC.

The J gene is TRBJ1-5, the V gene TRBV19; the D is unclear. This CDR3 contains 13 residues. CDR1 and CDR2 from the germline V gene are LNHDA and SQIVND (reference sequence). V lost 3 bases and J 3 bases, leaving 6 bases between the germline ends. The CDR3 DNA reads as TGTGCCAGTAGTATTTATCTCAATCAGCCCCAGCATTTT. Its translation is CASSIYLNQPQHF.

This chain connects TRBV7-9 to TRBJ2-3, with 7 nucleotides matching TRBD2. The ends lost 2 bases at V and 1 base at J; junction bases unmatched: 6. The CDR3 covers 16 residues. Germline values: CDR1 SEHNR, CDR2 FQNEAQ (reference sequence). The CDR3 bases are TGTGCCAGCAGCTTAACTAGCGTTTACGGCACAGATACGCAGTATTTT. It translates to CASSLTSVYGTDTQYF.

V usage is TRBV11-2 and J usage is TRBJ1-2; 10 nucleotides align to TRBD1. V dropped 1 base and J dropped 0; count of bases not matched to a gene: 8. There are 18 residues in the CDR3. Germline loops: CDR1 SGHAT, CDR2 FQNNGV. CDR3 coding DNA: TGTGCCAGCAGCTTAGTTCGGGACAGGGGACGCCCTAACTATGGCTACACCTTC. This gives the protein CASSLVRDRGRPNYGYTF. Combining the CDR3 with reference TRBV11-2 and TRBJ1-2 gives the whole variable domain EAGVAQSPRYKIIEKRQSVAFWCNPISGHATLYWYQQILGQGPKLLIQFQNNGVVDDSQLPKDRFSAERLKGVDSTLKIQPAKLEDSAVYLCASSLVRDRGRPNYGYTFGSGTRLTVV.

The V and J genes are TRBV10-3 and TRBJ2-7, with unresolved D. The CDR3 spans 12 residues. From germline, CDR1 is ENHRY and CDR2 SYGVKD. With 3 bases removed from V and 4 bases from J, the gap between germline ends came to 7 bases. The CDR3 coding sequence is TGTGCCATCAGTGACTTAATGTACGAGCAGTACTTC. Translation gives CAISDLMYEQYF.

The chain joins TRBV19 to TRBJ1-1; no definite D call. The CDR3 is made up of 13 amino acids. Germline lookup yields CDR1 LNHDA and CDR2 SQIVND (reference sequence). With 5 bases removed from V and 5 bases from J, the gap between germline ends came to 12 bases. The CDR3 protein is CASSAGIGTEAFF. The CDR3 DNA sequence: TGTGCCAGTAGTGCGGGGATAGGGACTGAAGCTTTCTTT. The full variable domain, rest sourced from reference TRBV19 and TRBJ1-1, is DGGITQSPKYLFRKEGQNVTLSCEQNLNHDAMYWYRQDPGQGLRLIYYSQIVNDFQKGDIAEGYSVSREKKESFPLTVTSAQKNPTAFYLCASSAGIGTEAFFGQGTRLTVV.

This clone was found once. The rearrangement links TRBV30 to TRBJ1-1; possibly TRBD1 for D (5 bases). CDR3 size: 12 residues. V was trimmed by 4 bases and J by 4 bases, leaving 10 bases between them. Germline loops: CDR1 GTSNPN, CDR2 SVGIG (reference sequence). CDR3 nucleotides: TGTGCCTGGACGGGAGGGGTCACTGAAGCTTTCTTT. Translation gives CAWTGGVTEAFF.